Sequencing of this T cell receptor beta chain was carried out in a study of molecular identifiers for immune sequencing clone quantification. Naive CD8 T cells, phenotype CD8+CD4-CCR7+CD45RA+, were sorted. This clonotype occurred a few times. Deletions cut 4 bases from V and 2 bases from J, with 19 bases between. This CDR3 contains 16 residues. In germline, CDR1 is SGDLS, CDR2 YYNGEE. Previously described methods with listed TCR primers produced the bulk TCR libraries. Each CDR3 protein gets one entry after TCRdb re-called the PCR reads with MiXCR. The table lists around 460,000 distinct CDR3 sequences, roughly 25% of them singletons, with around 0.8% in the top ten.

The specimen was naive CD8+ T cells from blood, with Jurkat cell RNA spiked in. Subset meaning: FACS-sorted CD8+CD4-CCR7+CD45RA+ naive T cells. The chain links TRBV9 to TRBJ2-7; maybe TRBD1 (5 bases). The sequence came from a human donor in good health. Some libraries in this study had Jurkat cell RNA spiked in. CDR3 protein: CASSPLDSLVPYEQYF. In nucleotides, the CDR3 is TGTGCCAGCAGCCCCTTAGACAGCCTGGTTCCCTACGAGCAGTACTTC.